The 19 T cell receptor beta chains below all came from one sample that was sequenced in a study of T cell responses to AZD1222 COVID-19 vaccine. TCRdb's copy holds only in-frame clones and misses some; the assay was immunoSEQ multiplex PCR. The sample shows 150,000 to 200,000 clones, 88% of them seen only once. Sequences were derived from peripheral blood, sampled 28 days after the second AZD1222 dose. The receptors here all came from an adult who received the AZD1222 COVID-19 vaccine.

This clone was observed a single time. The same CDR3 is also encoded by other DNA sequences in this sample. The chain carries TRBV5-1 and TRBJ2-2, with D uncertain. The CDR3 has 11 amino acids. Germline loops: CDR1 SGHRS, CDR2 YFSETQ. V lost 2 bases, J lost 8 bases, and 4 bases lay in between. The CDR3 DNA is TGCGCCAGCAGCTTAGCTGGGGAGCTGTTTTTT. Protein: CASSLAGELFF.

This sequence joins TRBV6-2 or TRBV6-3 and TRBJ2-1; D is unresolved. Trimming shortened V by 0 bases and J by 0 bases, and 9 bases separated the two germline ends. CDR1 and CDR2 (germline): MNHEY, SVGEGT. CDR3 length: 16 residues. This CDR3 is CASSYSNMSSYNEQFF. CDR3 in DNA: TGTGCCAGCAGTTACTCGAACATGAGCTCCTACAATGAGCAGTTCTTC.

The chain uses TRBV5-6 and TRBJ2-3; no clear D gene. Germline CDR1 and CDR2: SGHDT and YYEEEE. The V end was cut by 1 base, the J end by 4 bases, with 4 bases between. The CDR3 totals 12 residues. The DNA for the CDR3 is TGTGCCAGCAGCTTGAGTGCAGATACGCAGTATTTT. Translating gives CASSLSADTQYF.

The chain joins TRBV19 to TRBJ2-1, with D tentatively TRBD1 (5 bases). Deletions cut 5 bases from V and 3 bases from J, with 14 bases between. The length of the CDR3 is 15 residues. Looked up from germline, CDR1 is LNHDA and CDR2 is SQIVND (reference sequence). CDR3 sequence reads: CASSRGLGHYNEQFF. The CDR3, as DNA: TGTGCCAGTAGTCGTGGGTTAGGACACTACAATGAGCAGTTCTTC.

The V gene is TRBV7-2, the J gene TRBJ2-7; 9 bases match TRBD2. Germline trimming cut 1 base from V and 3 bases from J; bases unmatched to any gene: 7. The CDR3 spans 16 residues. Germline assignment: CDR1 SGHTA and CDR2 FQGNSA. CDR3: CASSLDGGGVSYEQYF. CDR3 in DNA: TGTGCCAGCAGCTTAGACGGCGGGGGGGTAAGCTACGAGCAGTACTTC.

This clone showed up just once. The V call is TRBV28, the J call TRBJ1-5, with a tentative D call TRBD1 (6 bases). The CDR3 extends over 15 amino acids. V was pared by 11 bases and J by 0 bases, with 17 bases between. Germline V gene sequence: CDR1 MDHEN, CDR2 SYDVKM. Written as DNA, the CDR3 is TGTGCCGCAGAGGGGGGGTGGAATAGCAATCAGCCCCAGCATTTT. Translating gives CAAEGGWNSNQPQHF.

The CDR3 bases are TGTGCCAGCAGTGGCGGGGGCGTAGGCGAAAAACTGTTTTTT. Translation gives CASSGGGVGEKLFF. This chain joins TRBV28 and TRBJ1-4; the D gene is possibly TRBD1 (6 bases). V dropped 5 bases and J dropped 8 bases, with 15 bases sitting between them. There are 14 residues in the CDR3. Germline V CDR1 and CDR2: MDHEN, SYDVKM.

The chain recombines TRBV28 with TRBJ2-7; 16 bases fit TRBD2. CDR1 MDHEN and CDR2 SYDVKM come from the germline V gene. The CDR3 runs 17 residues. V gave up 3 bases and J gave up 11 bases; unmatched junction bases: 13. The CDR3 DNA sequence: TGTGCCAGCAGTTTTCCCGGGACACCCGGGACTAGCGGGAGGGAGTACTTC. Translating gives CASSFPGTPGTSGREYF.

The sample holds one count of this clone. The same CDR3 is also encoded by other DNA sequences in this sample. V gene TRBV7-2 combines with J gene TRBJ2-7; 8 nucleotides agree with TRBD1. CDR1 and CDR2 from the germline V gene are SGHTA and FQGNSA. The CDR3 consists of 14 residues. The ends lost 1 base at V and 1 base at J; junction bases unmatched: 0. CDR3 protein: CASSLGDRSYEQYF. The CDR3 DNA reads TGTGCCAGCAGCTTAGGGGACAGGTCCTACGAGCAGTACTTC.

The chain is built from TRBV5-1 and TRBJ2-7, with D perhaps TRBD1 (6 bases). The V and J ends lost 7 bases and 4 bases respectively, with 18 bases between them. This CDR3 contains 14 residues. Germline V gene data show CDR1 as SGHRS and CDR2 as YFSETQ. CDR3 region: CASQLRTDIYEQYF. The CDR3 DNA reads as TGCGCCAGCCAACTCCGGACAGACATTTACGAGCAGTACTTC.

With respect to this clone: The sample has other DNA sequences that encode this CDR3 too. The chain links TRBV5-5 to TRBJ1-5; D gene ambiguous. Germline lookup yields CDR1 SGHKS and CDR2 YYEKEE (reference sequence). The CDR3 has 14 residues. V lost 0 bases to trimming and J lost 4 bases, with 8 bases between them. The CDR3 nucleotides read TGTGCCAGCAGCTTGGTAAGGACGAATCAGCCCCAGCATTTT. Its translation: CASSLVRTNQPQHF.

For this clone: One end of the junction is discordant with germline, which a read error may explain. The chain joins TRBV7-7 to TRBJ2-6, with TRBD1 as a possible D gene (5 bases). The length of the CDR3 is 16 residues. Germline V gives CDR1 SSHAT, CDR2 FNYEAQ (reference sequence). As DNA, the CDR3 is TGTGCTAGCAGCCCCGCCCCAGGGTATGGGGCCAACGTCCTGACTTTC. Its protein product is CASSPAPGYGANVLTF.

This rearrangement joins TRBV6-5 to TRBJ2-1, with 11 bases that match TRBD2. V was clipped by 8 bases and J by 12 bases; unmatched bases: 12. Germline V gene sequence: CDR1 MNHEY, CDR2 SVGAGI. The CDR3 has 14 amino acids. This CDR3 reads CASGTSGSHSGQFF. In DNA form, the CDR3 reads TGTGCCAGCGGAACTAGCGGGAGTCATTCCGGGCAGTTCTTC.

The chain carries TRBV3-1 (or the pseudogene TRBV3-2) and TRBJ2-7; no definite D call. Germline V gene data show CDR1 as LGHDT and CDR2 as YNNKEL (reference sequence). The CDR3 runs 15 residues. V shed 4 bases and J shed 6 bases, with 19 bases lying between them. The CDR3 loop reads CASSPRSGGPVEQYF. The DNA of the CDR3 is TGTGCCAGCAGCCCAAGGAGTGGCGGCCCGGTCGAGCAGTACTTC.

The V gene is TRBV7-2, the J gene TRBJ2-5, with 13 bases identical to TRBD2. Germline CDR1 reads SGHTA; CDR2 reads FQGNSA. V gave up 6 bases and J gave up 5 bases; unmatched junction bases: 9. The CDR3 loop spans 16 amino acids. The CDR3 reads CASRRTSGRVRETQYF. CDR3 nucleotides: TGTGCCAGCAGACGCACTAGCGGGAGGGTACGGGAGACCCAGTACTTC.

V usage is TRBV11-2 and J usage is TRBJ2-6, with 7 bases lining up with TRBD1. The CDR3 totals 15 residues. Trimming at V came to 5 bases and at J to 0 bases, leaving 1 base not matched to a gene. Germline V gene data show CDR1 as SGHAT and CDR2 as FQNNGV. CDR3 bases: TGTGCCAGCAGCAACAGGGGCTCTGGGGCCAACGTCCTGACTTTC. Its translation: CASSNRGSGANVLTF.

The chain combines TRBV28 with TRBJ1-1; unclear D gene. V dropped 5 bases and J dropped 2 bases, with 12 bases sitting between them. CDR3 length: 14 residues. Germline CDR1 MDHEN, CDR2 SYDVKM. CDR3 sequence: CASSQQRFNTEAFF. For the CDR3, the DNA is TGTGCCAGCAGTCAACAGCGTTTTAACACTGAAGCTTTCTTT.

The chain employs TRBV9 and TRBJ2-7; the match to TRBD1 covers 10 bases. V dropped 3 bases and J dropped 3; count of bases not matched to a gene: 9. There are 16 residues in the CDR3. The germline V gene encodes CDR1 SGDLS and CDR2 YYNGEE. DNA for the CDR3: TGTGCCAGCAGCGCTCCAGGACAGGGGGACATCTACGAGCAGTACTTC. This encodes CASSAPGQGDIYEQYF.

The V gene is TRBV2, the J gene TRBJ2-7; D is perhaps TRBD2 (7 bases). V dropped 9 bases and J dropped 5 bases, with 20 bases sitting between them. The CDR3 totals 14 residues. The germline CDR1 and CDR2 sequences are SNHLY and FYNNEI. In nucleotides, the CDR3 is TGTGCCAGAAACCGGGGAGGGGGTGGAGACGAGCAGTACTTC. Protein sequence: CARNRGGGGDEQYF. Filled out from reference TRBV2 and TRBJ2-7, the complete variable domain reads EPEVTQTPSHQVTQMGQEVILRCVPISNHLYFYWYRQILGQKVEFLVSFYNNEISEKSEIFDDQFSVERPDGSNFTLKIRSTKLEDSAMYFCARNRGGGGDEQYFGPGTRLTVT.